This TCR beta chain was obtained from a study of blood T cell repertoires in COVID-19. The overall study: Sites across the United States, Italy and Spain contributed samples from acute and convalescent COVID-19.

Germline-derived CDR1 and CDR2 are PRHDT and FYEKMQ (reference sequence). This CDR3 has 15 amino acids. V was cut by 5 bases and J by 0 bases, with 14 bases left in between. Per the original methods: Nucleated cell number was recorded as an estimate derived from reference gene primer amplification. The data were produced by immunoSEQ multiplex PCR, yet TCRdb's version contains in-frame clones alone and is incomplete. The V and J calls and clone size come from that table; D and trimming were worked out from the DNA. The table has fewer than 150,000 clones, around 80% seen once. Sequences were obtained from peripheral blood. The V and J genes are TRBV13 and TRBJ2-7; D perhaps matches TRBD2 (7 bases). The clonotype was recovered from a man over 45 with acute or convalescent COVID-19. The CDR3 here is CASSLSGGLSYEQYF. CDR3 DNA sequence: TGTGCCAGCAGCCTTTCCGGGGGGCTCTCCTACGAGCAGTACTTC.